This T cell receptor (beta chain) was sequenced during a study of T cell repertoires in cytomegalovirus infection. Whole-study context: Matching HLA type and CMV infection were both indicated by public TCR beta signatures.

TCRdb re-called the reads with MiXCR, one entry per CDR3 protein. The sample carries approximately 630,000 distinct CDR3 sequences, about 24% recorded once. The study, taken as a whole, reports: Using cumulative public TCR beta family frequency, the authors identified those who carried CMV together with the relevant HLA. In two of eight donors, the top clonotype was HLA-C-restricted CMV-specific.

This clonotype showed up many times. Its antigen remains unknown. With 0 bases removed from V and 3 bases from J, the gap between germline ends came to 17 bases. The germline gives CDR1 SGHTA, CDR2 FQGNSA. This CDR3 contains 18 residues. The TCR was taken from a human donor in good health (CMV status not recorded). Some clones in this sample may be carry-over from other donors' samples. The chain uses TRBV7-2 and TRBJ2-2; weak D call: TRBD2 (5 bases). Specimen: CD8+ T cells from PBMCs. The CDR3 sequence is CASSLAPTHWEHTGELFF. CDR3 DNA sequence: TGTGCCAGCAGCTTAGCACCGACTCACTGGGAGCACACCGGGGAGCTGTTTTTT.